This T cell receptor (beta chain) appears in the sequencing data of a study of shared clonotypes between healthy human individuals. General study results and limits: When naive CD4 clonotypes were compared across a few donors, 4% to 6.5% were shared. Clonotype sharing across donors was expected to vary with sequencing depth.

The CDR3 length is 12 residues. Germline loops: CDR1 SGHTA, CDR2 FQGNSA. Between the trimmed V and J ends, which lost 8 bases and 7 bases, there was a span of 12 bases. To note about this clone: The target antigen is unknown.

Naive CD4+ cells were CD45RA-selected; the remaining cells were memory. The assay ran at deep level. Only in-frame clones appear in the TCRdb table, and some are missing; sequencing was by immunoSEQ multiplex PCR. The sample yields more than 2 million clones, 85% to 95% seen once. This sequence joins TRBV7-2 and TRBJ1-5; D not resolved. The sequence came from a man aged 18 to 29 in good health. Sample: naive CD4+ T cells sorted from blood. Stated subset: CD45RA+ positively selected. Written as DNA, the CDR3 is TGTGCCAGCCAGTCCGGTGGCCAGCCCCAGCATTTT. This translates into CASQSGGQPQHF.